Presented here are 9 T cell receptor beta chains from one specimen sequenced in a study of cytomegalovirus exposure and HLA in healthy donors. Measured with immunoSEQ multiplex PCR; TCRdb has only the in-frame clones, and not every one. The repertoire holds some 190,000 clones, 86% seen once, with 1.4% to 1.5% in the top ten. Material: PBMCs. The receptors stem from a woman aged 18-29 years in good health and CMV-seronegative.

This clone appeared a single time. The CDR3 region has the DNA TGTGCCAGCAGCTTGGGGATGGACAGGCGGATTAACTATGGCTACACCTTC. Amino acids: CASSLGMDRRINYGYTF. The chain combines TRBV5-6 with TRBJ1-2; 7 bases are a match to TRBD1. V gave up 0 bases and J gave up 1 base; unmatched junction bases: 9. Germline CDR1 SGHDT, CDR2 YYEEEE. The CDR3 runs 17 residues. Full variable domain (missing parts from reference TRBV5-6 and TRBJ1-2): DAGVTQSPTHLIKTRGQQVTLRCSPKSGHDTVSWYQQALGQGPQFIFQYYEEEERQRGNFPDRFSGHQFPNYSSELNVNALLLGDSALYLCASSLGMDRRINYGYTFGSGTRLTVV.

The gene calls are TRBV6-5 and TRBJ2-5, with D possibly TRBD2 on 7 matching bases. The CDR3 runs 14 residues. The V and J ends lost 5 bases and 3 bases respectively, with 13 bases between them. CDR1 is MNHEY, CDR2 SVGAGI, per germline. CDR3 nucleotide sequence: TGTGCCAGCAGTAGGGGGGCGGGGGAAGAGACCCAGTACTTC. This codes for CASSRGAGEETQYF.

This clone has a handful of counts. V and J are TRBV18 and TRBJ1-5; TRBD1 matches at 9 bases. The CDR3 length is 14 residues. The ends lost 3 bases at V and 4 bases at J; junction bases unmatched: 1. CDR1 is KGHSH, CDR2 LQKENI, per germline. The CDR3 DNA reads as TGTGCCAGCTCACCCGGGACAGGGAATCAGCCCCAGCATTTT. The encoded protein is CASSPGTGNQPQHF.

This chain joins TRBV2 and TRBJ2-5; D is perhaps TRBD1 (5 bases). This CDR3 region has 14 residues. Germline V gives CDR1 SNHLY, CDR2 FYNNEI. V was cut by 5 bases and J by 1 base, with 11 bases left in between. Here the CDR3 reads CASSSGQIQETQYF. The CDR3 DNA is TGTGCCAGCAGTTCAGGACAAATCCAAGAGACCCAGTACTTC.

V and J are TRBV27 and TRBJ1-1; D is unresolved. The V end lost 1 base, the J end lost 0 bases, and 9 bases lay between the germline ends. This CDR3 region has 15 residues. Germline loops: CDR1 MNHEY, CDR2 SMNVEV (reference sequence). In DNA, the CDR3 is TGTGCCAGCAGTTTATATGGCAGGTTGAACACTGAAGCTTTCTTT. Protein: CASSLYGRLNTEAFF.

The V call is TRBV6-1, the J call TRBJ2-7; 13 bases are a match to TRBD2. The germline V gene encodes CDR1 MNHNS and CDR2 SASEGT. Unmatched junction bases numbered 6, after V lost 7 bases and J lost 6 bases. The CDR3 sequence is 14 residues long. The CDR3 nucleotides are TGTGCCAGCATTCGGACTAGCGGGAGTTCCGAGCAGTACTTC. Encoded protein: CASIRTSGSSEQYF.

The chain has TRBV2 and TRBJ2-2; D possibly corresponds to TRBD1 (7 bases). V was shortened by 0 bases and J by 6 bases, with 11 bases between the two germline ends. Germline-derived CDR1 and CDR2 are SNHLY and FYNNEI. The CDR3 extends over 15 amino acids. The CDR3 loop reads CASSEASRGAGELFF. CDR3 bases: TGTGCCAGCAGTGAAGCGTCCAGGGGGGCCGGGGAGCTGTTTTTT.

The rearrangement joins TRBV14 to TRBJ2-7; no definite D call. Germline CDR1 reads SGHDN; CDR2 reads FVKESK. The CDR3 is made up of 17 amino acids. The V end lost 1 base, the J end lost 4 bases, and 20 bases lay between the germline ends. CDR3 loop: CASSQGARGITKYEQYF. As DNA, the CDR3 is TGTGCCAGCAGCCAAGGAGCTAGAGGCATTACAAAGTACGAGCAGTACTTC.

The chain combines TRBV7-9 with TRBJ2-1; 12 nucleotides agree with TRBD2. The CDR3 contains 16 residues. Trimming took 5 bases from V and 7 from J; bases not matched to a gene: 9. Germline V CDR1 and CDR2: SEHNR, FQNEAQ (reference sequence). CDR3 protein: CASSRMTSGSWNEQFF. The CDR3 DNA reads TGTGCCAGCAGCCGGATGACTAGCGGGAGTTGGAATGAGCAGTTCTTC. Looking up the rest from reference TRBV7-9 and TRBJ2-1 gives the full variable domain: DTGVSQNPRHKITKRGQNVTFRCDPISEHNRLYWYRQTLGQGPEFLTYFQNEAQLEKSRLLSDRFSAERPKGSFSTLEIQRTEQGDSAMYLCASSRMTSGSWNEQFFGPGTRLTVL.